This T cell receptor (beta chain) was sequenced for a study of early T cells in non-severe SARS-CoV-2 infection. Germline CDR1 WSHSY, CDR2 SAAADI. The CDR3 is made up of 15 amino acids. The ends were cut back, 2 bases at V and 2 bases at J, with 10 bases in the middle. TCRdb reprocessed the 5' RACE reads with MiXCR, giving one entry per CDR3 protein. The table has about 40,000 distinct CDR3 sequences, 4.5% to 5% seen once. Judged by abundance, this clonotype is medium-sized. The chain links TRBV10-2 to TRBJ2-1; TRBD1 might be the D (6 bases). The sequenced sample was whole blood. The receptor comes from an adult who was a healthcare worker with PCR-confirmed SARS-CoV-2 infection or an uninfected control (not recorded which). As DNA, the CDR3 is TGCGCCAGCAGTGAGGAACAGGGACCCTACAATGAGCAGTTCTTC. This encodes CASSEEQGPYNEQFF.